This T cell receptor beta chain was documented in a study of cytomegalovirus exposure and HLA in healthy donors. Study results and limitations: According to an earlier analysis, most TCR beta V segments yielded productive rearrangements about 87% or about 30% of the time. Many donors carried some public TCRs, although rarity characterized most TCR sequences. TCR beta sequences reportedly predicted the HLA-A and HLA-B alleles of most subjects accurately.

Worth noting for this clone: Its specificity is not known.

Primers for the PCR totalled 60 Vbeta and 13 Jbeta. The protocol was immunoSEQ multiplex PCR, while the TCRdb copy is restricted to in-frame clones and leaves out a portion. The sample has around 140,000 clones. Trimming at V came to 7 bases and at J to 1 base, leaving 6 bases not matched to a gene. Germline CDR1 GTSNPN, CDR2 SVGIG (reference sequence). The CDR3 loop spans 15 amino acids. V gene TRBV30 combines with J gene TRBJ2-2; 10 positions match TRBD2. The receptor was isolated from a male donor in good health and CMV-seronegative. Sequenced material: PBMCs. The CDR3 bases are TGTGCCTCTCGGACTAGCGGACTGAACACCGGGGAGCTGTTTTTT. This gives the protein CASRTSGLNTGELFF.